The 3 T cell receptor beta chains listed next were all sequenced from one sample in a study of siplizumab effects on memory and regulatory T cells. Repertoires were generated with immunoSEQ multiplex PCR, while TCRdb's copy carries only in-frame clones and drops some. Among around 65,000 clones listed, roughly 85% were seen once. Sequenced: memory CD4+ T cells sorted from blood. The receptor source for this set is a human donor in good health.

This clone was counted only a few times. The chain joins TRBV6-5 to TRBJ2-7, with D tentatively TRBD2 (6 bases). Trimming took off 0 bases at V and 6 bases at J, with 12 bases between the two ends. Germline V gives CDR1 MNHEY, CDR2 SVGAGI. The CDR3 runs to 14 residues. The CDR3 coding sequence is TGTGCCAGCAGTTACTCGAAACTAGCCTCCGAGCAGTACTTC. As protein: CASSYSKLASEQYF.

The chain combines TRBV7-2 with TRBJ1-2; no clear D gene. The CDR3 is made up of 14 amino acids. V was trimmed by 0 bases and J by 4 bases, leaving 9 bases between them. Germline CDR1 SGHTA, CDR2 FQGNSA. CDR3 residues: CASSLAEAVYGYTF. As DNA, the CDR3 is TGTGCCAGCAGCTTAGCCGAGGCAGTCTATGGCTACACCTTC.

The chain carries TRBV5-6 and TRBJ2-1; possible D gene TRBD2, 6 bases. This CDR3 has 16 residues. The V end was cut by 4 bases, the J end by 2 bases, with 16 bases between. CDR1 is SGHDT and CDR2 is YYEEEE in the germline V gene. This CDR3 is CASSRGSGAAYNEQFF. CDR3 nucleotides: TGTGCCAGCAGCCGGGGGTCCGGGGCTGCCTACAATGAGCAGTTCTTC.